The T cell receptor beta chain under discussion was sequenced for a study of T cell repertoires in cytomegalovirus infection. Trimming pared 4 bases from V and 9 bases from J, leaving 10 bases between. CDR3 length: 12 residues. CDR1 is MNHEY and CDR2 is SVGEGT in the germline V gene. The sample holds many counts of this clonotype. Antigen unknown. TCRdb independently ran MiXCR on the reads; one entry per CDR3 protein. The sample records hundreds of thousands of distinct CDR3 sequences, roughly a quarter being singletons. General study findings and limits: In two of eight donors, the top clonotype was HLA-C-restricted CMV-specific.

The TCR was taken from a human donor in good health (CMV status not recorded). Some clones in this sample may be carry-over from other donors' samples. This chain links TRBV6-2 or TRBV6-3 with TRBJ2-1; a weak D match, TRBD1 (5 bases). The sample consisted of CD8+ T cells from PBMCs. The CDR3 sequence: CASSWGLLEQFF. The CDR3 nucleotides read TGTGCCAGCAGTTGGGGCCTCCTTGAGCAGTTCTTC.